Sequencing of this T cell receptor (beta chain) was carried out in a study of cytomegalovirus exposure and HLA in healthy donors. There are 15 residues in the CDR3. After removal of 5 bases from V and 8 bases from J, the junction contained 5 bases not matched to a gene. Per germline, CDR1 SEHNR and CDR2 FQNEAQ (reference sequence). Primers included in the PCR were 60 Vbeta and 13 Jbeta primers. As originally analysed: Later reanalysis found about 80 million unique TCR beta chains, around 10 million of them shared. The protocol was immunoSEQ multiplex PCR, while the TCRdb copy is restricted to in-frame clones and leaves out a portion. The V and J calls and clone size come from that table; D and trimming were worked out from the DNA. The table shows approximately 160,000 clones, with roughly two thirds occurring only once.

Sequencing input: PBMCs. The sequence was obtained from a woman aged 18 to 35 in good health and CMV-seropositive. The rearrangement links TRBV7-9 to TRBJ2-1, with 14 bases fitting TRBD2. The CDR3 DNA reads as TGTGCCAGCAGCCCCGGGACTAGCGGGAGCTATGAGCAGTTCTTC. It translates to CASSPGTSGSYEQFF.